One sample yielded the 15 T cell receptor beta chains listed below, sequenced in a study of T-cell memory formation after mild COVID-19. TCRdb reprocessed the 5' RACE reads with MiXCR, giving one entry per CDR3 protein. This table has 110,000 to 150,000 distinct CDR3 sequences, around 15% appearing once. The sample comprised PBMCs or a T cell subset sorted from them (not recorded which). The receptors originated from an adult woman who had mild COVID-19 (a few samples of this study predate the infection). Cell type and time point are not known.

This clonotype was observed a single time. Given a much more abundant clone one base away, this may be a read error. The genes are TRBV2 and TRBJ1-6, with TRBD1 as a possible D gene (5 bases). Germline CDR1 reads SNHLY; CDR2 reads FYNNEI. This CDR3 has 15 amino acids. CDR3: CASSQGRVYNSPLNF. DNA for the CDR3: TGTGCCAGCAGCCAGGGCAGGGTCTATAATTCACCCCTCAACTTT.

This clonotype has more than one count but fewer than ten. The CDR3 sequence: CASSSTGDETQYF. The CDR3 DNA sequence: TGTGCCAGCAGTTCAACAGGGGATGAGACCCAGTACTTC. The chain combines TRBV12-3 or TRBV12-4 with TRBJ2-5, with TRBD1 matching over 7 bases. This CDR3 has 13 amino acids. V dropped 4 bases and J dropped 5; count of bases not matched to a gene: 4.

This clonotype has only a few counts. J is TRBJ1-1 and V is TRBV11-3; weak D call: TRBD1 (5 bases). Trimming removed 2 bases at V and 1 base at J, with 11 bases between. Germline V lookup: CDR1 SGHNT, CDR2 YENEEA. This CDR3 is built from 15 residues. CDR3 in DNA: TGTGCCAGCAGCTTAAGGGGAGACCCGAACACTGAAGCTTTCTTT. It codes for CASSLRGDPNTEAFF.

This rearrangement joins TRBV4-2 to TRBJ2-3; D is perhaps TRBD2 (5 bases). V lost 1 base to trimming and J lost 0 bases, with 8 bases between them. Germline loops: CDR1 LGHNA, CDR2 YNFKEQ. The CDR3 loop spans 15 amino acids. DNA for the CDR3: TGTGCCAGCAGCCAAGGAGGCGGGAGCACAGATACGCAGTATTTT. Translating it yields CASSQGGGSTDTQYF.

This clonotype has a handful of counts. This rearrangement joins TRBV19 to TRBJ2-2; D may be TRBD1 (6 bases). The germline CDR1 and CDR2 sequences are LNHDA and SQIVND (reference sequence). With 5 bases removed from V and 1 base from J, the gap between germline ends came to 11 bases. The CDR3 totals 15 residues. The CDR3 sequence is CASSYEGQNTGELFF. The CDR3 nucleotides read TGTGCCAGTAGTTATGAGGGACAGAACACCGGGGAGCTGTTTTTT.

The J gene is TRBJ2-1, the V gene TRBV7-9; no definite D call. The CDR3 consists of 14 residues. Germline CDR1 is SEHNR and CDR2 is FQNEAQ (reference sequence). Trimming pared 5 bases from V and 0 bases from J, leaving 8 bases between. In DNA form, the CDR3 reads TGTGCCAGCAGCATCGGTCCCTCCTACAATGAGCAGTTCTTC. Protein sequence: CASSIGPSYNEQFF.

This clonotype came up a few times. The V gene is TRBV12-3 or TRBV12-4, the J gene TRBJ2-3; a weak D match, TRBD1 (6 bases). The CDR3 extends over 15 amino acids. Trimming removed 5 bases at V and 2 bases at J, with 14 bases between. This CDR3 is CASSPNRAFTDTQYF. CDR3 coding DNA: TGTGCCAGCAGTCCCAACAGGGCTTTCACAGATACGCAGTATTTT.

V and J are TRBV11-2 and TRBJ1-4, with D unresolved. The V and J ends lost 0 bases and 4 bases respectively, with 18 bases between them. Germline CDR1 and CDR2: SGHAT and FQNNGV. This CDR3 has 18 residues. This CDR3 is CASSLDRWGGGSNEKLFF. In DNA, the CDR3 is TGTGCCAGCAGCTTAGATCGTTGGGGAGGAGGTAGTAATGAAAAACTGTTTTTT.

In its sample, this clonotype was seen a few times. CDR3 in DNA: TGTGCCAGCAGCTTCTTTAAGTCCCACAATGAGCAGTTCTTC. Translation gives CASSFFKSHNEQFF. The V call is TRBV12-1, the J call TRBJ2-1. TRBV12-1 is reported as a pseudogene. This CDR3 comprises 14 residues.

This clonotype was found once. V usage is TRBV29-1 and J usage is TRBJ1-1; weak D call: TRBD1 (5 bases). Germline CDR1 reads SQVTM; CDR2 reads ANQGSEA. The CDR3 is 12 amino acids. The V and J ends lost 5 bases and 11 bases respectively, with 18 bases between them. The CDR3 sequence is CSVPGPRYEAFF. The CDR3 region has the DNA TGCAGCGTTCCGGGACCGAGATACGAGGCTTTCTTT.

This chain uses TRBV12-3 or TRBV12-4 with TRBJ1-1; no clear D. The CDR3 contains 13 residues. The V end lost 0 bases, the J end lost 4 bases, and 6 bases lay between the germline ends. CDR3 region: CASSLALATEAFF. CDR3 sequence (DNA): TGTGCCAGCAGTTTAGCGCTTGCCACTGAAGCTTTCTTT.

This clonotype was observed at least ten times. V is TRBV5-1 and J is TRBJ2-1, with D possibly TRBD2 on 6 matching bases. Trimming stripped 4 bases from V and 2 bases from J, with 19 bases between. The length of the CDR3 is 17 residues. Germline CDR1 is SGHRS and CDR2 is YFSETQ. CDR3 region: CASSPEVSGVAYNEQFF. Written as DNA, the CDR3 is TGCGCCAGCAGCCCAGAGGTCTCGGGAGTGGCCTACAATGAGCAGTTCTTC.

This clonotype came up a few times. The gene calls are TRBV2 and TRBJ1-2; D not resolved. The CDR3 has 10 residues. CDR1 is SNHLY and CDR2 is FYNNEI in the germline V gene. The V gene lost 4 bases and the J gene lost 4 bases, with 1 base spanning the gap. This CDR3 is CASSVYGYTF. Written as DNA, the CDR3 is TGTGCCAGCAGTGTCTATGGCTACACCTTC.

This clonotype was counted many times. The J gene is TRBJ2-7, the V gene TRBV4-1; D perhaps matches TRBD2 (6 bases). This CDR3 has 17 amino acids. Trimming stripped 1 base from V and 0 bases from J, with 16 bases between. Germline CDR1 reads MGHRA; CDR2 reads YSYEKL. CDR3 sequence (DNA): TGCGCCAGCAGCCAAGTGGGTAGCGGCCCGACCTCCTACGAGCAGTACTTC. This gives the protein CASSQVGSGPTSYEQYF.

This chain links TRBV30 with TRBJ1-6; D might be TRBD1 (5 bases). V was trimmed by 3 bases and J by 7 bases, leaving 16 bases between them. The CDR3 is 15 residues long. Germline V gene sequence: CDR1 GTSNPN, CDR2 SVGIG (reference sequence). In DNA, the CDR3 is TGTGCCTGGAGCGCAGGGACCGACGGGAATTCACCCCTCCACTTT. It translates to CAWSAGTDGNSPLHF.